The 17 T cell receptor beta chains below were found in one sample sequenced in a study of T cells in Graves' hyperthyroidism and ophthalmopathy. Researchers amplified the TCR beta CDR3 regions from RNA transcripts. Initially, a first-round RT-PCR of the TCR CDR3 employed the HTBI primer set. TCRdb recomputed calls from the multiplex PCR reads with MiXCR, one row per CDR3 protein. The table shows 650,000 to 850,000 distinct CDR3 sequences, with 18% occurring only once. Source material: blood. Every receptor here comes from a woman in her 50s with Graves' hyperthyroidism that later progressed to Graves' ophthalmopathy.

Many counts were recorded for this clonotype. The chain links TRBV6-1 to TRBJ1-5; maybe TRBD1 (5 bases). The V gene lost 8 bases and the J gene lost 1 base, with 24 bases spanning the gap. CDR1 and CDR2 from the germline V gene are MNHNS and SASEGT. The CDR3 is 18 amino acids. CDR3 sequence: CASAGGPYLSGSNQPQHF. As DNA, the CDR3 is TGTGCCAGCGCTGGCGGGCCGTATCTCTCAGGGAGCAATCAGCCCCAGCATTTT.

The J gene is TRBJ1-3, the V gene TRBV20-1; D is unclear. This CDR3 region has 12 residues. Germline loops: CDR1 DFQATT, CDR2 SNEGSKA (reference sequence). Trimming took off 4 bases at V and 2 bases at J, with 6 bases between the two ends. The CDR3 DNA is TGCAGTGCTATAGGGCCTGGAAACACCATATATTTT. It translates to CSAIGPGNTIYF.

The chain employs TRBV12-3 or TRBV12-4 and TRBJ2-3, with D tentatively TRBD1 (6 bases). The length of the CDR3 is 14 residues. Trimming pared 3 bases from V and 5 bases from J, leaving 12 bases between. Here the CDR3 reads CASSFVGAEDTQYF. CDR3 DNA: TGTGCCAGCAGTTTCGTGGGGGCAGAAGATACGCAGTATTTT.

The chain links TRBV14 to TRBJ1-2, with D tentatively TRBD1 (6 bases). Germline CDR1 reads SGHDN; CDR2 reads FVKESK. V lost 0 bases, J lost 7 bases, and 12 bases lay in between. This CDR3 contains 14 residues. CDR3 in amino acids: CASSQELRGSGYTF. The DNA for the CDR3 is TGTGCCAGCAGCCAAGAACTCAGGGGAAGTGGCTACACCTTC.

A single count supports this clonotype. This chain uses TRBV7-8 with TRBJ2-1; no reliable D call. The CDR3 length is 16 residues. Germline CDR1 reads SGHVS; CDR2 reads FQNEAQ. Trimming stripped 0 bases from V and 0 bases from J, with 9 bases between. Here the CDR3 reads CASSLALVSSYNEQFF. The CDR3 coding sequence is TGTGCCAGCAGCTTAGCCCTGGTAAGCTCCTACAATGAGCAGTTCTTC.

J is TRBJ1-2 and V is TRBV5-5, with D maybe TRBD1 (5 bases). The germline gives CDR1 SGHKS, CDR2 YYEKEE (reference sequence). Trimming left V 4 bases short and J 4 bases short, with 8 bases between. CDR3 length: 12 amino acids. The DNA for the CDR3 is TGTGCCAGCAGCGGAGGGACCTATGGCTACACCTTC. It codes for CASSGGTYGYTF.

This clonotype occurred a few times. No conserved phenylalanine or tryptophan is present at the end of the CDR3, so a read error is the likely explanation. This rearrangement joins TRBV12-3 or TRBV12-4 to TRBJ1-1, with unresolved D. Trimming removed 6 bases from V and 0 bases from J, with 14 bases in between. The CDR3 is 15 residues long. This CDR3 reads CASRERTVLNTEAFL. The DNA of the CDR3 is TGTGCCAGCAGAGAACGAACAGTTCTGAACACTGAAGCTTTCCTT.

A remark on this clonotype: The junction does not match germline at one end; this may be a read error. The chain carries TRBV7-9 and TRBJ2-3; D is unclear. Germline CDR1 and CDR2: SEHNR and FQNEAQ (reference sequence). This CDR3 contains 13 residues. CDR3 nucleotides: TGCGCCAGCAGCTTGAGAGCTTCAGATACGCAGTATTTT. Translating gives CASSLRASDTQYF. Combining the CDR3 with reference TRBV7-9 and TRBJ2-3 gives the whole variable domain DTGVSQNPRHKITKRGQNVTFRCDPISEHNRLYWYRQTLGQGPEFLTYFQNEAQLEKSRLLSDRFSAERPKGSFSTLEIQRTEQGDSAMYLCASSLRASDTQYFGPGTRLTVL.

This clonotype showed up just once. The rearrangement uses TRBV18 and TRBJ2-7; D is unclear. CDR1 and CDR2 (germline): KGHSH, LQKENI. The CDR3 runs to 14 residues. The V gene lost 6 bases and the J gene lost 3 bases, with 15 bases spanning the gap. Here the CDR3 reads CASSPDVRVYEQYF. In DNA, the CDR3 is TGTGCCAGCTCGCCTGATGTCAGAGTCTACGAGCAGTACTTC.

J is TRBJ1-2 and V is TRBV3-1; 12 bases agree with TRBD1. The germline CDR1 and CDR2 sequences are LGHDT and YNNKEL (reference sequence). V was clipped by 2 bases and J by 4 bases; unmatched bases: 11. The CDR3 extends over 18 amino acids. Here the CDR3 reads CASSQTGTGGLYGYGYTF. DNA for the CDR3: TGTGCCAGCAGCCAAACCGGGACAGGGGGCCTTTATGGCTATGGCTACACCTTC.

This clonotype showed up many times. This rearrangement joins TRBV30 to TRBJ1-1; D perhaps matches TRBD1 (5 bases). The V gene lost 2 bases and the J gene lost 5 bases, with 12 bases spanning the gap. Germline loops: CDR1 GTSNPN, CDR2 SVGIG (reference sequence). The CDR3 has 13 residues. CDR3 amino acids: CAWSTGYLTEAFF. Here the CDR3 DNA reads TGTGCCTGGAGTACAGGATACCTGACTGAAGCTTTCTTT.

This clonotype was recorded many times. V and J are TRBV12-3 or TRBV12-4 and TRBJ2-1; TRBD2 aligns across 12 bases. The CDR3 totals 19 residues. Trimming removed 3 bases from V and 0 bases from J; junction bases left unmatched: 9. The CDR3 nucleotides are TGTGCCAGCAGTTTCTTAAGACTAGCGGGGGACCTCTCCTACAATGAGCAGTTCTTC. It translates to CASSFLRLAGDLSYNEQFF.

This clonotype was recorded at least ten times. The rearrangement links TRBV10-3 to TRBJ1-1; D is uncertain. Germline V gene sequence: CDR1 ENHRY, CDR2 SYGVKD. The germline V and J ends were trimmed by 4 bases and 1 base, with 4 bases remaining between them. The length of the CDR3 is 12 residues. CDR3 in amino acids: CAISVTNTEAFF. In DNA, the CDR3 is TGTGCCATCAGTGTCACGAACACTGAAGCTTTCTTT.

This clonotype turned up a few times. CDR3 residues: CASSPNTGAYGYTF. The CDR3 DNA sequence: TGCGCCAGCAGCCCGAACACAGGGGCCTATGGCTACACCTTC. This chain connects TRBV5-1 to TRBJ1-2; 7 nucleotides line up with TRBD1. There are 14 residues in the CDR3. The V gene end was trimmed by 4 bases and the J gene end by 4 bases; junction bases not matched to a gene: 7. CDR1 SGHRS and CDR2 YFSETQ come from the germline V gene.

This clonotype came up a few times. V is TRBV20-1 and J is TRBJ1-5; 7 bases align to TRBD1. Germline lookup yields CDR1 DFQATT and CDR2 SNEGSKA (reference sequence). CDR3 size: 17 residues. V shed 2 bases, J shed 4 bases, and the junction held 14 bases outside the gene matches. The CDR3: CSARLPTGAGRNQPQHF. DNA for the CDR3: TGCAGTGCTAGACTCCCTACAGGGGCCGGGCGAAATCAGCCCCAGCATTTT.

The rearrangement joins TRBV27 to TRBJ1-1; D is perhaps TRBD1 (5 bases). This CDR3 is built from 15 residues. Trimming shortened V by 5 bases and J by 5 bases, and 18 bases separated the two germline ends. CDR1 and CDR2 from the germline V gene are MNHEY and SMNVEV (reference sequence). The CDR3 protein is CASSDPGLTGTEAFF. CDR3 bases: TGTGCCAGCAGTGACCCGGGACTCACGGGGACTGAAGCTTTCTTT.

V gene TRBV19 combines with J gene TRBJ1-1, with D perhaps TRBD1 (5 bases). Germline assignment: CDR1 LNHDA and CDR2 SQIVND (reference sequence). The CDR3 runs 14 residues. Trimming removed 4 bases from V and 2 bases from J, with 11 bases in between. The CDR3 coding sequence is TGTGCCAGTAGTAGGGACTACGGCAACACTGAAGCTTTCTTT. Its protein is CASSRDYGNTEAFF.